Included here is one TCR beta chain sequence, with context. Its antigen is unknown. The sample belongs to a study of post-analysis software for immune sequencing data. As for the study in general: Patients had relapsing-remitting, secondary progressive or progressive-relapsing multiple sclerosis; some lacked subtype. Study-wide findings and caveats: Normalized Chao1 diversity in multiple sclerosis patients fell significantly below that of controls.

Carried by the TCR beta cDNA libraries were unique molecular identifiers. A population of about 0.95 to 10 million T cells gave rise to approximately 530,000 cDNA molecules. TCRdb passed the PCR reads through MiXCR, listing each CDR3 protein once. Of 450,000 to 650,000 distinct CDR3 sequences in the sample, around 40% were seen once. The clonotype was recovered from a girl aged 10-17 years with multiple sclerosis. Sequenced input: blood.

The CDR3 sequence is CAISSGESNEQFF. The CDR3 DNA reads TGTGCCATCAGTTCGGGAGAAAGCAATGAGCAGTTCTTC. The chain has TRBV10-3 and TRBJ2-1; the D gene is possibly TRBD2 (6 bases). V lost 5 bases and J lost 6, with 11 bases in between. The CDR3 sequence is 13 residues long. CDR1 is ENHRY and CDR2 is SYGVKD in the germline V gene.